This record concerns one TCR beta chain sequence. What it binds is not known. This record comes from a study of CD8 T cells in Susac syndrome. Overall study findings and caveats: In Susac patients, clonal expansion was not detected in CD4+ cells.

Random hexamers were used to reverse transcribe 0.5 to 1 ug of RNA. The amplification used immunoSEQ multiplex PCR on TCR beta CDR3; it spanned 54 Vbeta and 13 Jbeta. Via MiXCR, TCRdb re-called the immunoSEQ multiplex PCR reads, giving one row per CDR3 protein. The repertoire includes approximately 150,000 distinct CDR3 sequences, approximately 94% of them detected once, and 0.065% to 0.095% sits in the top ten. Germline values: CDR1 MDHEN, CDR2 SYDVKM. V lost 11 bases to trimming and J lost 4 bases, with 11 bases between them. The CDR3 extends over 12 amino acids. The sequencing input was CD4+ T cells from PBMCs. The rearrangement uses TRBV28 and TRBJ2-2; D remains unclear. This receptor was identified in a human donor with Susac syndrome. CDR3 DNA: TGTGCCTTTGGCAGAGGCACCGGGGAGCTGTTTTTT. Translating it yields CAFGRGTGELFF.